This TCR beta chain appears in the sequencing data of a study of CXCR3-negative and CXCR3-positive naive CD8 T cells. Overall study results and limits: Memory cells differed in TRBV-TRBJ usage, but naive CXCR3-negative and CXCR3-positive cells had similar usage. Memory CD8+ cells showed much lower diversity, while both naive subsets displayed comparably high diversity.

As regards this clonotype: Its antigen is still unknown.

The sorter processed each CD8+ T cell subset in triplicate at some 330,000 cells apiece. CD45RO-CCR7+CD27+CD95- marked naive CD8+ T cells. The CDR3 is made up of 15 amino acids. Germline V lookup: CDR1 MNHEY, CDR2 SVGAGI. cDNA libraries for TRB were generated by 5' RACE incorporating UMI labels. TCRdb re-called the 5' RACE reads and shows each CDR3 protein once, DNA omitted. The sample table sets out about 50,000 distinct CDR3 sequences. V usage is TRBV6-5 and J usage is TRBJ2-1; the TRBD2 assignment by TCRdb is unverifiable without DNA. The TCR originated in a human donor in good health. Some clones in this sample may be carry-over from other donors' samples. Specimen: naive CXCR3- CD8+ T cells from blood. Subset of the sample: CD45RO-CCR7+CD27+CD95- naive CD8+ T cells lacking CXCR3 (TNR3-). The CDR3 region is CASSYAGGPDNEQFF.